Each of the 17 T cell receptor beta chains below was sequenced from the same sample in a study of siplizumab effects on memory and regulatory T cells. This table comes from immunoSEQ multiplex PCR, and its TCRdb copy is limited to in-frame clones, with some not included. The data show tens of thousands of clones, around 96% seen once. Sequencing was done on a sample of naive CD8+ T cells sorted from blood. The source is a human donor in good health.

The CDR3 bases are TGTGCCAGCATATTCGGGGGGGCCTACGAGCAGTACTTC. It specifies CASIFGGAYEQYF. This chain joins TRBV28 and TRBJ2-7, with TRBD2 matching 8 bases. This CDR3 region has 13 residues. V lost 7 bases to trimming and J lost 2 bases; unmatched junction nucleotides: 4. CDR1 is MDHEN, CDR2 SYDVKM, per germline.

Concerning this clone: Other DNA sequences in this specimen translate into the identical CDR3. The rearrangement links TRBV19 to TRBJ2-7, with D possibly matching TRBD2 (5 bases). The ends were cut back, 1 base at V and 4 bases at J, with 11 bases in the middle. From germline, CDR1 is LNHDA and CDR2 SQIVND (reference sequence). This CDR3 comprises 14 residues. CDR3 loop: CASSIVHRGYEQYF. In DNA form, the CDR3 reads TGTGCCAGTAGTATAGTTCACAGAGGGTACGAGCAGTACTTC.

The chain employs TRBV6-6 and TRBJ1-1; D perhaps matches TRBD1 (5 bases). Germline CDR1 MNHNY, CDR2 SVGAGI (reference sequence). The CDR3 length is 14 residues. The V and J ends lost 7 bases and 4 bases respectively, with 16 bases between them. The CDR3 here is CASTVSQGGTEAFF. CDR3 bases: TGTGCCAGCACCGTTTCCCAGGGAGGCACTGAAGCTTTCTTT.

The V and J genes are TRBV19 and TRBJ2-7, with TRBD2 matching over 12 bases. The CDR3 consists of 15 residues. Trimming removed 5 bases from V and 2 bases from J; junction bases left unmatched: 4. Germline loops: CDR1 LNHDA, CDR2 SQIVND (reference sequence). The CDR3 DNA sequence: TGTGCCAGTAGTTCTAGCGGGGGGGCTACCTACGAGCAGTACTTC. Protein: CASSSSGGATYEQYF.

This clone was found once. This chain joins TRBV10-3 and TRBJ1-1; D may be TRBD1 (6 bases). Germline V CDR1 and CDR2: ENHRY, SYGVKD. V was clipped by 3 bases and J by 6 bases, with 14 bases between them. The CDR3 spans 14 residues. The CDR3 reads CAISDPYRVPEAFF. CDR3 DNA sequence: TGTGCCATCAGTGACCCATACAGGGTCCCTGAAGCTTTCTTT.

In DNA form, the CDR3 reads TGCGCCAGCAGCCAAGATAATGCAGGGTTAAATGAGCAGTTCTTC. Protein: CASSQDNAGLNEQFF. The rearrangement joins TRBV4-3 to TRBJ2-1, with TRBD1 as a possible D gene (5 bases). The CDR3 is made up of 15 amino acids. Germline assignment: CDR1 LGHNA and CDR2 YSLEER. Trimming left V 0 bases short and J 7 bases short, with 13 bases between.

This CDR3 reads CASSLGGGNYEQYF. In nucleotides, the CDR3 is TGCGCCAGCAGCTTGGGCGGGGGAAATTACGAGCAGTACTTC. V and J are TRBV5-1 and TRBJ2-7; 7 nucleotides match TRBD2. The ends lost 0 bases at V and 4 bases at J; junction bases unmatched: 4. This CDR3 spans 14 amino acids. From germline, CDR1 is SGHRS and CDR2 YFSETQ.

For the CDR3, the DNA is TGTGCTAGTGGGGGACCTGTGGGTCCCGACTACAATGAGCAGTTCTTC. Amino acids: CASGGPVGPDYNEQFF. The chain links TRBV12-5 to TRBJ2-1, with D perhaps TRBD1 or TRBD2 (5 bases each). This CDR3 region has 16 residues. Germline V gene data show CDR1 as LGHNT and CDR2 as FRNRAP. V dropped 6 bases and J dropped 3 bases, with 18 bases sitting between them.

This chain uses TRBV5-1 with TRBJ2-2; D could derive from TRBD1 or TRBD2 (6 bases each). V lost 3 bases and J lost 6, with 12 bases in between. This CDR3 is built from 14 residues. Germline assignment: CDR1 SGHRS and CDR2 YFSETQ. The CDR3 DNA follows: TGCGCCAGCAGCTCCCACAGGGAGGCCGGGGAGCTGTTTTTT. It is translated as CASSSHREAGELFF.

J is TRBJ1-2 and V is TRBV9; 7 positions match TRBD1. Looked up from germline, CDR1 is SGDLS and CDR2 is YYNGEE. The V segment lost 5 bases and the J segment 7 bases; nucleotides outside the gene matches: 14. This CDR3 has 15 amino acids. The CDR3 protein is CASRDEQGFKRGYTF. As DNA, the CDR3 is TGTGCCAGCAGAGATGAACAGGGGTTTAAGCGTGGCTACACCTTC. Based on the CDR3 plus reference TRBV9 and TRBJ1-2, the full variable domain is DSGVTQTPKHLITATGQRVTLRCSPRSGDLSVYWYQQSLDQGLQFLIQYYNGEERAKGNILERFSAQQFPDLHSELNLSSLELGDSALYFCASRDEQGFKRGYTFGSGTRLTVV.

The chain uses TRBV4-1 and TRBJ1-2; possibly TRBD1 for D (5 bases). The CDR3 is made up of 13 amino acids. V lost 1 base and J 8 bases, leaving 11 bases between the germline ends. The germline gives CDR1 MGHRA, CDR2 YSYEKL. The CDR3 here is CASSQGGIEGYTF. CDR3 DNA sequence: TGCGCCAGCAGCCAAGGGGGGATCGAGGGCTACACCTTC.

V gene TRBV15 combines with J gene TRBJ1-1; TRBD1 aligns across 8 bases. This CDR3 is built from 12 residues. In germline, CDR1 is LNHNV, CDR2 YYDKDF (reference sequence). Trimming at V came to 9 bases and at J to 7 bases, leaving 7 bases not matched to a gene. The CDR3 DNA follows: TGTGCCACTCAGGGGACAGGCCTTGAAGCTTTCTTT. Encoded protein: CATQGTGLEAFF.

In this sample, this clone turned up once. This chain uses TRBV11-2 with TRBJ1-2, with 7 bases fitting TRBD1. The CDR3 totals 14 residues. Germline V gene data show CDR1 as SGHAT and CDR2 as FQNNGV. V shed 1 base and J 2 bases; nucleotides not matched to a gene: 1. The CDR3 spells CASSLGTGNYGYTF. As DNA, the CDR3 is TGTGCCAGCAGCTTAGGGACAGGCAACTATGGCTACACCTTC.

This chain joins TRBV4-1 and TRBJ1-1; D not resolved. The CDR3 contains 18 residues. With 0 bases removed from V and 0 bases from J, the gap between germline ends came to 17 bases. CDR1 is MGHRA, CDR2 YSYEKL, per germline. In DNA, the CDR3 is TGCGCCAGCAGCCAAGAGCCCCCGCAGCCCGGGGTGAACACTGAAGCTTTCTTT. Translated, it gives CASSQEPPQPGVNTEAFF.

J is TRBJ2-3 and V is TRBV11-2; 12 positions agree with TRBD2. CDR3 size: 18 residues. Germline V gene sequence: CDR1 SGHAT, CDR2 FQNNGV. J was trimmed by 4 bases and V by 2 bases; bases with no gene match: 10. CDR3 loop: CASSLPGTSGFMPDTQYF. Here the CDR3 DNA reads TGTGCCAGCAGCTTACCCGGGACTAGCGGGTTTATGCCAGATACGCAGTATTTT. Full variable domain (outside the CDR3, taken from reference TRBV11-2 and TRBJ2-3): EAGVAQSPRYKIIEKRQSVAFWCNPISGHATLYWYQQILGQGPKLLIQFQNNGVVDDSQLPKDRFSAERLKGVDSTLKIQPAKLEDSAVYLCASSLPGTSGFMPDTQYFGPGTRLTVL.

This chain links TRBV6-6 with TRBJ2-3; 8 nucleotides line up with TRBD2. CDR1 and CDR2 (germline): MNHNY, SVGAGI (reference sequence). The CDR3 has 14 amino acids. The V gene end was trimmed by 8 bases and the J gene end by 5 bases; junction bases not matched to a gene: 9. The CDR3 sequence: CASGRGGYEDTQYF. As DNA, the CDR3 is TGTGCCAGCGGTCGGGGGGGCTATGAAGATACGCAGTATTTT.

This chain uses TRBV7-9 with TRBJ2-7; 11 bases are a match to TRBD1. The germline V gene has CDR1 SEHNR and CDR2 FQNEAQ (reference sequence). J was trimmed by 7 bases and V by 6 bases; bases with no gene match: 11. The CDR3 consists of 15 residues. The CDR3 DNA reads TGTGCCAGCAGTCCTTTCGTAGGGACAGGGGGTGAGCAGTACTTC. This translates into CASSPFVGTGGEQYF.